What follows is one T cell receptor (beta chain) and its context. Its antigen is as yet unknown. These data are taken from a study of T cells in Graves' hyperthyroidism and ophthalmopathy. Study in general: Peripheral blood sampling occurred at initial diagnosis, before any treatment. Study conclusions and caveats: Within blood appeared most thyroid clonotypes that had expanded above 0.001.

CDR1 is SNHLY and CDR2 is FYNNEI in the germline V gene. CDR3 length: 13 amino acids. The germline V and J ends were trimmed by 6 bases and 9 bases, with 15 bases remaining between them. RNA transcripts gave rise to amplified TCR beta CDR3 regions. HTBI primers were used for first-round RT-PCR of the TCR CDR3. Using its own MiXCR run on the multiplex PCR reads, TCRdb lists one record per CDR3 protein. Here the sample spans 550,000 to 600,000 distinct CDR3 sequences, 13% to 15% being singletons. Diagnosing involved the use of clinical symptoms, serum thyroxine and TRAb, thyroid ultrasound and orbital computed tomography. The PBMCs had their origin in about 9.7 ml of fresh peripheral blood.

This clonotype was sampled from a woman aged 18-29 years with Graves' ophthalmopathy. What was sequenced was blood. The genes are TRBV2 and TRBJ2-1; perhaps TRBD2 as D (5 bases). CDR3 DNA sequence: TGTGCCAGCAGCGCCGCGGGTGCCGGTGAGCAGTTCTTC. The encoded protein is CASSAAGAGEQFF. Looking up the rest from reference TRBV2 and TRBJ2-1 gives the full variable domain: EPEVTQTPSHQVTQMGQEVILRCVPISNHLYFYWYRQILGQKVEFLVSFYNNEISEKSEIFDDQFSVERPDGSNFTLKIRSTKLEDSAMYFCASSAAGAGEQFFGPGTRLTVL.